The entry that follows covers one TCR beta chain sequence. The repertoire was sequenced with immunoSEQ multiplex PCR; TCRdb's copy has only in-frame clones and lacks some. The repertoire holds more than 80,000 clones, with under 95% as singletons. The CDR3 runs to 13 residues. V was cut by 0 bases and J by 9 bases, with 8 bases left in between. From germline, CDR1 is SGHDN and CDR2 FVKESK. This sample was included in a study of T cell changes during pregnancy in multiple sclerosis. The input for sequencing was peripheral blood, taken in the first trimester of pregnancy. The rearrangement links TRBV14 to TRBJ2-2, with a tentative D call TRBD1 (5 bases). The receptor comes from a female donor with multiple sclerosis, enrolled in a pregnancy study. The CDR3 DNA reads as TGTGCCAGCAGCCAAGATCTGGGGCGGGAGCTGTTTTTT. It yields the protein CASSQDLGRELFF.